Each of the 28 T cell receptor beta chains below was sequenced from the same sample in a study of cytomegalovirus exposure and HLA in healthy donors. Profiling relied on immunoSEQ multiplex PCR, and the TCRdb table lists in-frame clones only, not all of them. This sample carries more than 90,000 clones, approximately 93% of them seen once, and the ten largest clones take 1% to 1.4%. The source material was PBMCs. The receptors originated from a woman in her 30s in good health and CMV-seropositive.

This clone came up once. This sequence joins TRBV11-3 and TRBJ2-2, with 7 bases that match TRBD2. Germline CDR1 and CDR2: SGHNT and YENEEA. V trimming: 1 base; J trimming: 3 bases; junction bases outside the gene matches: 11. The length of the CDR3 is 18 residues. The CDR3, as DNA: TGTGCCAGCAGCTTAGGCGGGGGACGCCGTGGAGACACCGGGGAGCTGTTTTTT. As protein: CASSLGGGRRGDTGELFF.

The chain joins TRBV28 to TRBJ1-4; 7 nucleotides line up with TRBD1. This CDR3 is built from 16 residues. The junction had 13 bases not matched to a gene; V was cut back by 5 bases and J by 7 bases. From germline, CDR1 is MDHEN and CDR2 SYDVKM. The CDR3 sequence: CASSPWTGRGGEKLFF. The CDR3 DNA follows: TGTGCCAGCAGTCCGTGGACAGGAAGGGGTGGTGAAAAACTGTTTTTT.

The chain couples TRBV6-5 to TRBJ2-1, with 12 nucleotides matching TRBD2. Germline V gene sequence: CDR1 MNHEY, CDR2 SVGAGI. The V gene end was trimmed by 6 bases and the J gene end by 3 bases; junction bases not matched to a gene: 3. This CDR3 has 15 amino acids. CDR3 nucleotides: TGTGCCAGCAGCCCTAGCGGGAGGGACTACAATGAGCAGTTCTTC. This sequence encodes CASSPSGRDYNEQFF.

This clone came up many times. The genes are TRBV25-1 and TRBJ2-2; weak D call: TRBD2 (5 bases). The CDR3 is made up of 15 amino acids. The V end lost 4 bases, the J end lost 0 bases, and 9 bases lay between the germline ends. Per germline, CDR1 MGHDK and CDR2 SYGVNS. CDR3: CASSARGTNTGELFF. The CDR3 coding sequence is TGTGCCAGCAGTGCCCGGGGAACGAACACCGGGGAGCTGTTTTTT.

The chain links TRBV4-3 to TRBJ2-2; D not certain. The CDR3 spans 15 residues. Germline V gives CDR1 LGHNA, CDR2 YSLEER. V lost 0 bases to trimming and J lost 6 bases, with 11 bases between them. CDR3 residues: CASSQEFLVAGELFF. The DNA of the CDR3 is TGCGCCAGCAGCCAAGAATTCCTAGTCGCCGGGGAGCTGTTTTTT.

This chain joins TRBV6-1 and TRBJ2-7; D may be TRBD2 (6 bases). V was clipped by 5 bases and J by 7 bases, with 15 bases between them. Per the germline V gene, CDR1 is MNHNS and CDR2 is SASEGT. The CDR3 loop spans 13 amino acids. The CDR3 nucleotides read TGTGCCAGCAGTCAAGGGACTCTGTGGGAGCAGTACTTC. Its protein is CASSQGTLWEQYF.

The chain uses TRBV6-5 and TRBJ1-2, with a tentative D call TRBD1 (5 bases). The CDR3 contains 12 residues. The germline V and J ends were trimmed by 7 bases and 7 bases, with 13 bases remaining between them. Germline CDR1 and CDR2: MNHEY and SVGAGI. Written as DNA, the CDR3 is TGTGCCAGCATGACAGTATATAGTGGCTACACCTTC. Protein: CASMTVYSGYTF.

This sequence joins TRBV7-6 and TRBJ2-3; D gene uncertain. CDR3 size: 14 residues. Germline V lookup: CDR1 SGHVS, CDR2 FNYEAQ. Trimming took off 6 bases at V and 4 bases at J, with 14 bases between the two ends. The CDR3, as DNA: TGTGCCAGCAGACTCAATTTCGTGGCAGATACGCAGTATTTT. Protein: CASRLNFVADTQYF. Supplemented by reference TRBV7-6 and TRBJ2-3, the full variable domain reads GAGVSQSPRYKVTKRGQDVALRCDPISGHVSLYWYRQALGQGPEFLTYFNYEAQQDKSGLPNDRFSAERPEGSISTLTIQRTEQRDSAMYRCASRLNFVADTQYFGPGTRLTVL.

V is TRBV5-6 and J is TRBJ1-1, with D perhaps TRBD1 (6 bases). CDR1 is SGHDT and CDR2 is YYEEEE in the germline V gene. Trimming removed 4 bases from V and 1 base from J, with 20 bases in between. This CDR3 spans 17 amino acids. The CDR3 spells CASSTIRMGDKNTEAFF. As DNA, the CDR3 is TGTGCCAGCAGCACAATTAGAATGGGGGACAAGAACACTGAAGCTTTCTTT.

The CDR3 coding sequence is TGTGCCAGCTCACCTGCCGGGACAGGGGGCCTCGTGAACACTGAAGCTTTCTTT. This codes for CASSPAGTGGLVNTEAFF. This sequence joins TRBV18 and TRBJ1-1; 12 positions match TRBD1. V trimming: 3 bases; J trimming: 0 bases; junction bases outside the gene matches: 8. Per germline, CDR1 KGHSH and CDR2 LQKENI. The CDR3 loop spans 18 amino acids.

The rearrangement uses TRBV11-3 and TRBJ2-1; 7 bases fit TRBD2. The CDR3 has 16 amino acids. CDR1 and CDR2 (germline): SGHNT, YENEEA. J gave up 8 bases and V 1 base, and 11 bases lay outside the gene matches. Here the CDR3 DNA reads TGTGCCAGCAGCTTAGTAGGCGGGAGAGGTAAAGATGAGCAGTTCTTC. This encodes CASSLVGGRGKDEQFF.

In this sample, this clone turned up once. In nucleotides, the CDR3 is TGTGCCAGCAGCCTACCGGGAGCTTACACCGGGGAGCTGTTTTTT. Protein: CASSLPGAYTGELFF. This chain links TRBV5-6 with TRBJ2-2, with D possibly being TRBD2 (6 bases). Trimming pared 4 bases from V and 3 bases from J, leaving 13 bases between. From germline, CDR1 is SGHDT and CDR2 YYEEEE. The CDR3 is 15 residues long.

The V gene is TRBV7-8, the J gene TRBJ2-3; TRBD1 matches at 12 bases. The germline gives CDR1 SGHVS, CDR2 FQNEAQ. V trimming: 5 bases; J trimming: 2 bases; junction bases outside the gene matches: 8. The CDR3 is made up of 17 amino acids. The CDR3 DNA sequence: TGTGCCAGCAGCGCGACGGGACAGGGGGCTTACACAGATACGCAGTATTTT. It yields the protein CASSATGQGAYTDTQYF.

The rearrangement links TRBV7-2 to TRBJ1-2; 9 nucleotides match TRBD1. Losses at the gene ends were 5 bases for V and 4 bases for J; bases not matched to a gene: 8. The CDR3 runs 15 residues. Germline assignment: CDR1 SGHTA and CDR2 FQGNSA. CDR3: CASSTWTGVIYGYTF. The CDR3 DNA is TGTGCCAGCAGCACATGGACAGGGGTCATCTATGGCTACACCTTC.

This clone came up once. The chain is built from TRBV27 and TRBJ2-3, with 8 bases that match TRBD2. Germline V gene lookup returns CDR1 MNHEY and CDR2 SMNVEV (reference sequence). The J segment lost 2 bases and the V segment lost 5 bases, leaving 6 bases of the junction unmatched. The CDR3 has 15 residues. Written as DNA, the CDR3 is TGTGCCAGCAGTCTAGCGGGCCTCAACACAGATACGCAGTATTTT. Residues: CASSLAGLNTDTQYF.

The chain uses TRBV2 and TRBJ2-7; 7 nucleotides agree with TRBD1. The CDR3 loop spans 14 amino acids. V was clipped by 5 bases and J by 0 bases; unmatched bases: 4. Germline loops: CDR1 SNHLY, CDR2 FYNNEI. The CDR3 DNA is TGTGCCAGCAGTTCGGACAGGAGCTCCTACGAGCAGTACTTC. Translated: CASSSDRSSYEQYF.

This chain connects TRBV10-3 to TRBJ1-3; possibly TRBD1 for D (5 bases). The V gene's germline CDR1 is ENHRY and CDR2 SYGVKD. There are 15 residues in the CDR3. V lost 2 bases and J 4 bases, leaving 12 bases between the germline ends. The CDR3 DNA reads TGTGCCATCAGTGAGCCGACAGCTCCCGGAAACACCATATATTTT. This translates into CAISEPTAPGNTIYF.

The rearrangement uses TRBV19 and TRBJ1-5; D perhaps matches TRBD1 (6 bases). Germline V gene sequence: CDR1 LNHDA, CDR2 SQIVND (reference sequence). The germline V and J ends were trimmed by 6 bases and 2 bases, with 17 bases remaining between them. The CDR3 totals 16 residues. CDR3 DNA: TGTGCCAGTAGCAGACAGGTCGTGGGGGGCAATCAGCCCCAGCATTTT. Translated: CASSRQVVGGNQPQHF.

As DNA, the CDR3 is TGCGCCAGCAGCTTGGGACAGGGTGGTGGCTACACCTTC. Protein product: CASSLGQGGGYTF. This chain links TRBV5-1 with TRBJ1-2; TRBD1 aligns across 7 bases. The CDR3 has 13 residues. Germline CDR1 and CDR2: SGHRS and YFSETQ. The trim removed 0 bases at V and 7 bases at J, leaving 3 bases unmatched.

This sequence joins TRBV29-1 and TRBJ2-7, with D uncertain. Germline assignment: CDR1 SQVTM and CDR2 ANQGSEA. This CDR3 spans 11 amino acids. Deletions cut 4 bases from V and 3 bases from J, with 7 bases between. The CDR3 DNA sequence: TGCAGCGTTGTGTCAGACTACGAGCAGTACTTC. As protein: CSVVSDYEQYF.

This clone was found once. The J gene is TRBJ2-7, the V gene TRBV7-9, with a possible D match to TRBD1 (6 bases). Germline-derived CDR1 and CDR2 are SEHNR and FQNEAQ (reference sequence). The CDR3 is 14 amino acids. V was trimmed by 5 bases and J by 2 bases, leaving 13 bases between them. The CDR3 loop is CASSPTGTPYEQYF. CDR3 coding DNA: TGTGCCAGCAGCCCTACAGGGACCCCCTACGAGCAGTACTTC.

V gene TRBV28 combines with J gene TRBJ2-1; D is unclear. This CDR3 is built from 12 residues. Between the trimmed V and J ends, which lost 6 bases and 7 bases, there was a span of 10 bases. CDR1 is MDHEN, CDR2 SYDVKM, per germline. CDR3 sequence reads: CASSLRMNEQFF. The CDR3 DNA sequence: TGTGCCAGCAGCCTGAGGATGAATGAGCAGTTCTTC.

CDR3 DNA sequence: TGCGCCAGCAGCTGGAAGGGACAGACCTCTGGGGCCAACGTCCTGACTTTC. Protein: CASSWKGQTSGANVLTF. The chain recombines TRBV5-1 with TRBJ2-6; 7 bases fit TRBD1. The V gene end was trimmed by 3 bases and the J gene end by 0 bases; junction bases not matched to a gene: 6. CDR1 is SGHRS and CDR2 is YFSETQ in the germline V gene. There are 17 residues in the CDR3.

The J gene is TRBJ1-2, the V gene TRBV6-5, with a possible D match to TRBD1 (6 bases). V was cut by 7 bases and J by 7 bases, with 13 bases left in between. CDR3 length: 12 residues. Per the germline V gene, CDR1 is MNHEY and CDR2 is SVGAGI. CDR3 loop: CASTSDRSGYTF. The CDR3 DNA reads as TGTGCCAGCACCTCCGACAGGTCTGGCTACACCTTC.

The sample holds one count of this clone. The V and J genes are TRBV27 and TRBJ2-4; tentative D call: TRBD1 (6 bases). The V and J ends lost 5 bases and 0 bases respectively, with 17 bases between them. CDR3 length: 17 amino acids. The germline gives CDR1 MNHEY, CDR2 SMNVEV (reference sequence). The CDR3 DNA follows: TGTGCCAGCAGTACTACTCGGACAGCCCTAGCCAAAAACATTCAGTACTTC. Translation gives CASSTTRTALAKNIQYF.

The chain employs TRBV28 and TRBJ1-5, with TRBD1 as a possible D gene (5 bases). This CDR3 has 16 residues. V lost 6 bases to trimming and J lost 1 base, with 16 bases between them. In germline, CDR1 is MDHEN, CDR2 SYDVKM. The CDR3 nucleotides are TGTGCCAGCAGACCCACCGGGCGGGGGAGCAATCAGCCCCAGCATTTT. It translates to CASRPTGRGSNQPQHF.

This clone was picked up one time. CDR3 bases: TGTGCCAGTAGTCCCCGGACAGATAGCAATCAGCCCCAGCATTTT. Its translation: CASSPRTDSNQPQHF. The chain joins TRBV19 to TRBJ1-5; perhaps TRBD1 as D (6 bases). Trimming pared 5 bases from V and 0 bases from J, leaving 11 bases between. Germline V gene sequence: CDR1 LNHDA, CDR2 SQIVND (reference sequence). This CDR3 is built from 15 residues.

The chain joins TRBV6-6 to TRBJ1-1; D possibly corresponds to TRBD1 (5 bases). Trimming took off 0 bases at V and 5 bases at J, with 16 bases between the two ends. CDR3 size: 16 residues. Germline V gene lookup returns CDR1 MNHNY and CDR2 SVGAGI (reference sequence). As DNA, the CDR3 is TGTGCCAGCAGTTACTCGATTCTAAAAGGGGATACTGAAGCTTTCTTT. This encodes CASSYSILKGDTEAFF.